This TCR beta chain was sequenced in a study of blood T cells in healthy people across ages. Primers used in a second PCR of about 7 to 11 cycles were a sample-barcoded 5' primer and a J-beta primer mix. Each CDR3 protein gets one entry after TCRdb re-called the 5' RACE reads with MiXCR. Seen here are fewer than 700,000 distinct CDR3 sequences, around 41% observed once, and the top ten hold roughly 30%. The CDR3 is 14 amino acids. Germline loops: CDR1 DFQATT, CDR2 SNEGSKA (reference sequence). Trimming at V came to 5 bases and at J to 8 bases, leaving 8 bases not matched to a gene. The receptor's source is a man older than 75 in good health. This chain connects TRBV20-1 to TRBJ2-1; 11 bases align to TRBD1. Sequenced input: blood. The CDR3 bases are TGCAGTGCTTACCGGACAGGGGGCGCATATGAGCAGTTCTTC. Residues: CSAYRTGGAYEQFF.